These T cell receptor beta chains were read from a single sample in a study of cytomegalovirus exposure and HLA in healthy donors. TCRdb keeps only in-frame clones here, not all; method: immunoSEQ multiplex PCR. The sample contains 180,000 or so clones, about 75% of which appear only once. The specimen sequenced was PBMCs. These receptors were taken from a man aged 45-65 years in good health and CMV-seropositive. Each CDR3 is given with its conserved first and last residue. The D gene is left open where the match is weak. Only part of the rows carry a size: once, few, many, or a class if the clone is expanded.

J: TRBJ1-3
V: TRBV5-4
size: few
D: .
CDR3: CASSDFVSGNTIYF
DNA: TGTGCCAGCAGCGACTTTGTATCTGGAAACACCATATATTTT

J: TRBJ1-1
V: TRBV18
size: .
D: .
CDR3: CASSPLDTLKQVNTEAFF
DNA: TGTGCCAGCTCACCACTTGACACCTTAAAGCAGGTAAACACTGAAGCTTTCTTT

J: TRBJ1-5
V: TRBV7-9
size: .
D: TRBD1
CDR3: CASSSRGGSGQPQHF
DNA: TGTGCCAGCAGCTCGAGAGGGGGCAGCGGTCAGCCCCAGCATTTT

J: TRBJ2-2
V: TRBV11-2
size: .
D: .
CDR3: CASSFTSSWAGELFF
DNA: TGTGCCAGCAGCTTTACTAGTAGTTGGGCCGGGGAGCTGTTTTTT

J: TRBJ2-7
V: TRBV2
size: .
D: .
CDR3: CASSEATQPHEQYF
DNA: TGTGCCAGCAGTGAAGCGACACAGCCCCACGAGCAGTACTTC

J: TRBJ2-7
V: TRBV4-1
size: .
D: .
CDR3: CASSQDETGMMAYEQYF
DNA: TGCGCCAGCAGCCAAGACGAGACAGGTATGATGGCCTACGAGCAGTACTTC

J: TRBJ1-4
V: TRBV5-1
size: .
D: .
CDR3: CASSSTGSDNEKLFF
DNA: TGCGCCAGCAGCTCGACAGGAAGCGATAATGAAAAACTGTTTTTT

J: TRBJ2-2
V: TRBV27
size: .
D: TRBD2
CDR3: CASNPTSGGFTGELFF
DNA: TGTGCCAGCAACCCCACTAGCGGGGGGTTCACCGGGGAGCTGTTTTTT

J: TRBJ2-2
V: TRBV6-4
size: .
D: TRBD2
CDR3: CASSSSGGQNTGELFF
DNA: TGTGCCAGCAGTTCTAGCGGGGGGCAAAACACCGGGGAGCTGTTTTTT

J: TRBJ1-2
V: TRBV27
size: few
D: .
CDR3: CASSLAGEKVQGYTF
DNA: TGTGCCAGCAGTTTGGCAGGGGAGAAAGTTCAGGGCTACACCTTC

J: TRBJ2-1
V: TRBV6-5
size: .
D: TRBD1
CDR3: CASSYDRGRNEQFF
DNA: TGTGCCAGCAGTTACGACAGGGGGAGAAATGAGCAGTTCTTC

J: TRBJ2-7
V: TRBV4-1
size: .
D: TRBD2
CDR3: CASSQDQRGYEQYF
DNA: TGCGCCAGCAGCCAAGATCAGCGGGGCTACGAGCAGTACTTC

J: TRBJ2-1
V: TRBV27
size: .
D: .
CDR3: CASSLRVRAGNFYNEQFF
DNA: TGTGCCAGCAGTTTACGAGTCCGGGCGGGGAACTTCTACAATGAGCAGTTCTTC

J: TRBJ2-3
V: TRBV28
size: .
D: TRBD2
CDR3: CASRSGGWDTDTQYF
DNA: TGTGCCAGCAGAAGCGGGGGGTGGGACACAGATACGCAGTATTTT

J: TRBJ2-7
V: TRBV2
size: few
D: .
CDR3: CASNGRDANYEQYF
DNA: TGTGCCAGCAACGGGCGGGACGCAAACTACGAGCAGTACTTC

J: TRBJ1-2
V: TRBV2
size: .
D: .
CDR3: CASTTELYGYTF
DNA: TGTGCCAGTACGACGGAGCTCTATGGCTACACCTTC

J: TRBJ2-5
V: TRBV7-9
size: .
D: TRBD1
CDR3: CATGQGLGETQYF
DNA: TGTGCCACCGGACAGGGTCTTGGAGAGACCCAGTACTTC

J: TRBJ2-3
V: TRBV4-3
size: .
D: TRBD2
CDR3: CASSQDAAGGPDTQYF
DNA: TGCGCCAGCAGCCAAGATGCGGCGGGGGGGCCAGATACGCAGTATTTT

J: TRBJ1-1
V: TRBV6-4
size: .
D: TRBD1
CDR3: CASSEIDRVEAFF
DNA: TGTGCCAGCAGCGAAATCGACAGGGTTGAAGCTTTCTTT

J: TRBJ2-1
V: TRBV5-1
size: .
D: .
CDR3: CASSFQEVSYNEQFF
DNA: TGCGCCAGCAGCTTCCAGGAGGTGTCCTACAATGAGCAGTTCTTC

J: TRBJ1-2
V: TRBV10-3
size: .
D: TRBD1
CDR3: CAISETGTGGSGYTF
DNA: TGTGCCATCAGTGAGACCGGGACAGGGGGCTCTGGCTACACCTTC

J: TRBJ2-7
V: TRBV7-3
size: .
D: TRBD1
CDR3: CASSFLGQGSEQYF
DNA: TGTGCCAGCAGCTTCCTTGGACAGGGAAGCGAGCAGTACTTC

J: TRBJ2-3
V: TRBV7-2
size: .
D: .
CDR3: CASSPPTVTDTQYF
DNA: TGTGCCAGCAGCCCCCCGACAGTCACAGATACGCAGTATTTT

J: TRBJ1-1
V: TRBV19
size: .
D: .
CDR3: CASSKSRGGDTEAFF
DNA: TGTGCCAGTAGTAAGTCCCGGGGAGGGGATACTGAAGCTTTCTTT

J: TRBJ2-5
V: TRBV7-2
size: .
D: .
CDR3: CASSSGGTWETQYF
DNA: TGTGCCAGCAGCTCGGGGGGCACCTGGGAGACCCAGTACTTC

J: TRBJ2-7
V: TRBV7-6
size: .
D: .
CDR3: CASSLGVAQSYEQYF
DNA: TGTGCCAGCAGCTTAGGGGTAGCCCAATCCTACGAGCAGTACTTC

J: TRBJ1-3
V: TRBV6-5
size: .
D: .
CDR3: CASSLVGGAAGNTIYF
DNA: TGTGCCAGCAGTTTGGTTGGGGGCGCAGCTGGAAACACCATATATTTT

J: TRBJ2-3
V: TRBV9
size: .
D: .
CDR3: CASSGGFSTDTQYF
DNA: TGTGCCAGCAGCGGCGGGTTTAGCACAGATACGCAGTATTTT

J: TRBJ2-6
V: TRBV18
size: .
D: .
CDR3: CASPTSAALSGANVLTF
DNA: TGTGCCAGCCCAACAAGTGCGGCATTATCTGGGGCCAACGTCCTGACTTTC

J: TRBJ2-7
V: TRBV27
size: .
D: TRBD2
CDR3: CASSHTSGGYYEQYF
DNA: TGTGCCAGCAGTCATACTAGCGGGGGGTACTACGAGCAGTACTTC

J: TRBJ2-1
V: TRBV7-9
size: few
D: TRBD2
CDR3: CASSSLTSGIKSSYNEQFF
DNA: TGTGCCAGCAGCTCCCTGACTAGCGGGATAAAAAGCTCCTACAATGAGCAGTTCTTC

J: TRBJ1-2
V: TRBV28
size: .
D: TRBD1
CDR3: CASTTPGTGGYGYTF
DNA: TGTGCCAGCACGACCCCCGGGACAGGGGGGTATGGCTACACCTTC

J: TRBJ1-4
V: TRBV29-1
size: .
D: TRBD1
CDR3: CSVKTGSNEKLFF
DNA: TGCAGCGTTAAGACAGGGTCGAATGAAAAACTGTTTTTT

J: TRBJ2-2
V: TRBV15
size: .
D: TRBD2
CDR3: CATSPTGGHGELFF
DNA: TGTGCCACCAGCCCAACGGGGGGGCACGGGGAGCTGTTTTTT

J: TRBJ1-4
V: TRBV6-1
size: .
D: .
CDR3: CASSEAHGGYEKLFF
DNA: TGTGCCAGCAGTGAAGCTCACGGAGGGTATGAAAAACTGTTTTTT

J: TRBJ2-2
V: TRBV5-1
size: few
D: TRBD1
CDR3: CASSSPGQGTRGELFF
DNA: TGCGCCAGCAGCTCACCGGGACAGGGTACCAGAGGGGAGCTGTTTTTT

J: TRBJ1-1
V: TRBV5-1
size: .
D: TRBD1
CDR3: CASSLDRGIKPEAFF
DNA: TGCGCCAGCAGCTTGGACAGGGGAATCAAACCTGAAGCTTTCTTT

J: TRBJ1-1
V: TRBV2
size: .
D: .
CDR3: CASTGSDPPEAFF
DNA: TGTGCCAGCACCGGGAGCGACCCGCCTGAAGCTTTCTTT

J: TRBJ2-3
V: TRBV5-1
size: few
D: .
CDR3: CASSLDGRVVSFTDTQYF
DNA: TGCGCCAGCAGCTTGGATGGGCGAGTTGTTTCATTCACAGATACGCAGTATTTT

J: TRBJ2-5
V: TRBV5-1
size: .
D: TRBD2
CDR3: CASSLGGTSGSETQYF
DNA: TGCGCCAGCAGCTTGGGGGGGACTAGCGGTTCGGAGACCCAGTACTTC

J: TRBJ1-5
V: TRBV28
size: .
D: TRBD1
CDR3: CASSLGQGHQPQHF
DNA: TGTGCCAGCAGTCTCGGACAGGGCCATCAGCCCCAGCATTTT

J: TRBJ2-1
V: TRBV7-2
size: few
D: .
CDR3: CASSIAVSSYNEQFF
DNA: TGTGCCAGCAGCATAGCGGTTAGCTCCTACAATGAGCAGTTCTTC

J: TRBJ2-3
V: TRBV30
size: .
D: TRBD1
CDR3: CAWGQGVGDTQYF
DNA: TGTGCCTGGGGACAGGGGGTTGGGGATACGCAGTATTTT

J: TRBJ1-5
V: TRBV28
size: .
D: TRBD1
CDR3: CASSFIGTVHQPQHF
DNA: TGTGCCAGCAGTTTTATCGGGACAGTCCATCAGCCCCAGCATTTT

J: TRBJ2-1
V: TRBV28
size: .
D: TRBD2
CDR3: CASSLVWTSVSNEQFF
DNA: TGTGCCAGCAGTTTAGTTTGGACTAGCGTCAGTAATGAGCAGTTCTTC

J: TRBJ2-5
V: TRBV2
size: once
D: TRBD1
CDR3: CASSRDSLETQYF
DNA: TGTGCCAGCAGCAGGGACAGTCTGGAGACCCAGTACTTC

J: TRBJ2-3
V: TRBV5-1
size: .
D: TRBD1
CDR3: CASSLRTGVTDTQYF
DNA: TGCGCCAGCAGCTTGAGGACAGGAGTCACAGATACGCAGTATTTT

J: TRBJ1-5
V: TRBV7-6
size: .
D: TRBD1
CDR3: CASSAETGGSNQPQHF
DNA: TGTGCCAGCAGCGCGGAGACAGGGGGCTCCAATCAGCCCCAGCATTTT

J: TRBJ2-2
V: TRBV7-2
size: .
D: TRBD1
CDR3: CASSPAGQGNTGELFF
DNA: TGTGCCAGCAGTCCCGCGGGACAGGGGAACACCGGGGAGCTGTTTTTT

J: TRBJ1-2
V: TRBV10-2
size: .
D: .
CDR3: CASGGDPASGGYTF
DNA: TGCGCCAGCGGGGGGGACCCAGCATCCGGCGGCTACACCTTC

J: TRBJ2-3
V: TRBV7-3
size: .
D: .
CDR3: CASSPNGGDTQYF
DNA: TGTGCCAGCAGCCCTAATGGCGGTGATACGCAGTATTTT

J: TRBJ1-1
V: TRBV5-8
size: .
D: .
CDR3: CASSLAGGRDTEAFF
DNA: TGTGCCAGCAGCTTGGCTGGTGGTAGAGACACTGAAGCTTTCTTT

J: TRBJ2-7
V: TRBV2
size: once
D: .
CDR3: CASSERRGLAYEQYF
DNA: TGTGCCAGCAGTGAAAGACGGGGTTTAGCCTACGAGCAGTACTTC

J: TRBJ1-6
V: TRBV10-3
size: .
D: .
CDR3: CAISASGKSNSPLHF
DNA: TGTGCCATCAGTGCGTCCGGGAAATCAAATTCACCCCTCCACTTT

J: TRBJ2-5
V: TRBV11-2
size: .
D: TRBD1
CDR3: CASSPPGQGGKTQYF
DNA: TGTGCCAGCAGCCCGCCGGGACAGGGAGGGAAGACCCAGTACTTC

J: TRBJ2-7
V: TRBV6-7
size: .
D: .
CDR3: CASRGGDDGYGMGHYEQYF
DNA: TGTGCCAGCAGAGGGGGGGACGATGGTTACGGGATGGGTCACTACGAGCAGTACTTC

J: TRBJ1-2
V: TRBV30
size: once
D: .
CDR3: CACRESYGYTF
DNA: TGTGCCTGTAGGGAGAGCTATGGCTACACCTTC

J: TRBJ2-1
V: TRBV28
size: .
D: TRBD2
CDR3: CASSPGSGGTYNEQFF
DNA: TGTGCCAGCAGTCCAGGTAGCGGGGGTACTTACAATGAGCAGTTCTTC

J: TRBJ2-7
V: TRBV19
size: .
D: TRBD1
CDR3: CASSAGQGGTYEQYF
DNA: TGTGCCAGTAGTGCCGGACAGGGTGGGACCTACGAGCAGTACTTC